This T cell receptor beta chain was identified during a study of T cells in localized non-small cell lung cancer. The method was immunoSEQ multiplex PCR; TCRdb's version includes in-frame clones alone and lacks a portion of them. The profile shows approximately 140,000 clones, roughly 90% of them singletons. About this clone itself: Antigen: not known.

V was pared by 5 bases and J by 7 bases, with 17 bases of the junction left unmatched. This CDR3 is built from 17 residues. Germline values: CDR1 SGHTA, CDR2 FQGTGA. General observations from the study: Uninvolved adjacent lung showed higher T cell clonality than tumor. Sequencing covered just one tumor region, so heterogeneity cannot be ruled out. Adjacent lung tissue had a median around 50 of the top 100 clones found in the tumor. A denser population of T cells in blood accompanied longer overall survival.

This specimen was peripheral blood, taken before any cancer treatment. This rearrangement joins TRBV7-3 to TRBJ2-1; 7 bases agree with TRBD2. This TCR derives from a female donor at least 60 years old with stage I lung adenocarcinoma. CDR3 bases: TGTGCCAGCAGCCCCCACCGTATCGGGGAGGGCCCAAATGAGCAGTTCTTC. Its protein product is CASSPHRIGEGPNEQFF.